A single sample gave rise to the 6 T cell receptor beta chains below, sequenced in a study of blood T cell repertoires in COVID-19. TCRdb's table, derived via immunoSEQ multiplex PCR, lists solely in-frame clones and lacks some. In the table there are 45,000 to 70,000 clones, about 86% of which are singletons. Material: peripheral blood. The receptors here all came from a woman aged 80 or over with active or convalescent COVID-19.

This rearrangement joins TRBV6-5 to TRBJ2-7, with D possibly matching TRBD1 (5 bases). The germline V gene encodes CDR1 MNHEY and CDR2 SVGAGI. The CDR3 has 14 residues. V was cut by 5 bases and J by 3 bases, with 14 bases left in between. The CDR3 loop reads CASSRAQANYEQYF. CDR3 sequence (DNA): TGTGCCAGCAGTCGCGCACAGGCAAACTACGAGCAGTACTTC.

This clone was picked up one time. CDR3 protein: CASSKQTSRGDNEQFF. Here the CDR3 DNA reads TGTGCCAGCAGCAAACAAACTTCCAGGGGCGACAATGAGCAGTTCTTC. The chain uses TRBV7-3 and TRBJ2-1, with D tentatively TRBD1 (6 bases). V was pared by 5 bases and J by 5 bases, with 19 bases between. CDR1 and CDR2 from the germline V gene are SGHTA and FQGTGA. This CDR3 has 16 residues. Full variable domain (rest looked up from reference TRBV7-3 and TRBJ2-1): GAGVSQTPSNKVTEKGKYVELRCDPISGHTALYWYRQSLGQGPEFLIYFQGTGAADDSGLPNDRFFAVRPEGSVSTLKIQRTERGDSAVYLCASSKQTSRGDNEQFFGPGTRLTVL.

This clone occurred a few times. The gene calls are TRBV2 and TRBJ1-2; D is unclear. This CDR3 is 13 amino acids long. Germline CDR1 and CDR2: SNHLY and FYNNEI. Trimming took off 2 bases at V and 8 bases at J, with 12 bases between the two ends. The CDR3 DNA follows: TGTGCCAGCAGTGAAAGGGAGGGCTGGGGCTACACCTTC. This encodes CASSEREGWGYTF.

The CDR3 nucleotides read TGTGCCAGCAGCTTGTTTGGGGACAGCGCCAATAATTCACCCCTCCACTTT. Translating gives CASSLFGDSANNSPLHF. The J gene is TRBJ1-6, the V gene TRBV5-6, with 7 bases lining up with TRBD1. The CDR3 runs to 17 residues. Looked up from germline, CDR1 is SGHDT and CDR2 is YYEEEE. V lost 1 base to trimming and J lost 5 bases; unmatched junction nucleotides: 9.

The chain uses TRBV5-1 and TRBJ1-4, with a tentative D call TRBD1 (5 bases). V shed 4 bases and J shed 4 bases, with 14 bases lying between them. Germline loops: CDR1 SGHRS, CDR2 YFSETQ. The CDR3 sequence is 15 residues long. The CDR3 spells CASSPRQSHNEKLFF. CDR3 sequence (DNA): TGCGCCAGCAGCCCGAGACAGTCACATAATGAAAAACTGTTTTTT.

This chain joins TRBV19 and TRBJ1-1; D is undetermined. The V end lost 3 bases, the J end lost 0 bases, and 14 bases lay between the germline ends. Germline-derived CDR1 and CDR2 are LNHDA and SQIVND (reference sequence). This CDR3 has 16 amino acids. CDR3 loop: CASSIRGNTMNTEAFF. The CDR3, as DNA: TGTGCCAGTAGTATTCGAGGGAATACTATGAACACTGAAGCTTTCTTT.